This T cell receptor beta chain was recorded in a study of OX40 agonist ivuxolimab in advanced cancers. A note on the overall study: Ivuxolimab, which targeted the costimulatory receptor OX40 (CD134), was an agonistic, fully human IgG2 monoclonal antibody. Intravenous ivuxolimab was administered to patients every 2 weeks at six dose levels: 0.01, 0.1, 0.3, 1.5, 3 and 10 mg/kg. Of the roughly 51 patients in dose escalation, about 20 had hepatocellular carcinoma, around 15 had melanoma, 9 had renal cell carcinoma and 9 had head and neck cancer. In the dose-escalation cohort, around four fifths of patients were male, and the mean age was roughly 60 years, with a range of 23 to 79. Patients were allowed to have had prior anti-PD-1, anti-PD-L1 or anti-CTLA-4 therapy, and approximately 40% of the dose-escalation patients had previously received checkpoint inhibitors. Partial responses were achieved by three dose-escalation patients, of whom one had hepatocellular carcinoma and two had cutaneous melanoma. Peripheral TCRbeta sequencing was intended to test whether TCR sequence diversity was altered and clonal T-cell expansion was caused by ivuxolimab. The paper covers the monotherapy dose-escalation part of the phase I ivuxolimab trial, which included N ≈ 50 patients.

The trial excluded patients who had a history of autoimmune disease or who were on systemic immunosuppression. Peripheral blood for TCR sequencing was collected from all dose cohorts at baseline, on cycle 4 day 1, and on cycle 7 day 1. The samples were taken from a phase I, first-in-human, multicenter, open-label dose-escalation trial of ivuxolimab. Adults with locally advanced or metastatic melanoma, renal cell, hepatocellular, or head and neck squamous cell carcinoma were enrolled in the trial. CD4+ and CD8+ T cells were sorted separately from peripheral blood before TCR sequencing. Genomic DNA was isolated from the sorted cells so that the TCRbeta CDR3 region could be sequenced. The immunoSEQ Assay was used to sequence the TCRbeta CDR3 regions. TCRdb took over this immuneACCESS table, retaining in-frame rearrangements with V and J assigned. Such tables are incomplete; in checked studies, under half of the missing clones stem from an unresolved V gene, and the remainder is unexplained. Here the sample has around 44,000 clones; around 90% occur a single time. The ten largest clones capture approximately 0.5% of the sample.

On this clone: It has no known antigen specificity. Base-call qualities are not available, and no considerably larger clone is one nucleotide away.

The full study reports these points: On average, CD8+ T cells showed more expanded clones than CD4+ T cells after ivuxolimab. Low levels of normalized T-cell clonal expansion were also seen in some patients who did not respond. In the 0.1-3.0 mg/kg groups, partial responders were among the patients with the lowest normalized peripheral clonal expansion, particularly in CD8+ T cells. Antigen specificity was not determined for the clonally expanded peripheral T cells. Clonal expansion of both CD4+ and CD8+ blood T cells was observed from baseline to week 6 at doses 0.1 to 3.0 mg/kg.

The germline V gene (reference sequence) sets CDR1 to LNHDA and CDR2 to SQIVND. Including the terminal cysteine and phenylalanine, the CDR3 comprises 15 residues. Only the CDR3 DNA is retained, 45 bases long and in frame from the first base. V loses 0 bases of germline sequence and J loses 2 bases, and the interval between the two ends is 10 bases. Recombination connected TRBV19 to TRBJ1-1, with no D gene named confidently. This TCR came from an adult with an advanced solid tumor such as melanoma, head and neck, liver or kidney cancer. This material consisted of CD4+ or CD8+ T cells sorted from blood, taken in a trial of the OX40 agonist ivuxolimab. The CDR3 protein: CASSIDRTSNTEAFF. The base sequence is TGTGCCAGTAGTATAGATCGGACCAGTAACACTGAAGCTTTCTTT.